The sequence of this TCR beta chain was determined in a study of T cells after yellow fever vaccination. Findings and limits, study-wide: The booster saw the reappearance of most primary-vaccination clones (around 95% CD4, 88% CD8). Among all clonotypes, a small share was observed in both CD4 and CD8 compartments.

This CDR3 comprises 14 residues. Germline V CDR1 and CDR2: MNHEY, SMNVEV (reference sequence). Trimming removed 4 bases at V and 5 bases at J, with 13 bases between. Worth noting for this clonotype: Its antigen is unidentified.

TCRdb fed the 5' RACE reads into MiXCR, producing one record per CDR3 protein. The table has approximately 130,000 distinct CDR3 sequences, 12% to 15% seen once; the top ten hold approximately 43%. The sequence was obtained from a man between 18 and 35 years old who received the YFV17D yellow fever vaccine. The V and J genes are TRBV27 and TRBJ2-3; possibly TRBD2 for D (5 bases). The specimen comprised CD8+ T cells sorted from PBMCs, sampled 5 days after the yellow fever booster vaccination. CDR3 protein: CASSSLAWRDTQYF. The CDR3 DNA reads as TGTGCCAGCAGTTCTCTAGCCTGGCGAGATACGCAGTATTTT.